These T cell receptor beta chains were read from a single sample in a study of blood T cell repertoires in COVID-19. Libraries were prepared by immunoSEQ multiplex PCR; TCRdb keeps only in-frame clonotypes and omits some of them. The sample carries 40,000 or so clones, 92% recorded once. The sequencing input was peripheral blood. The receptors originated from a human donor in a cohort sampled during active COVID-19. Each CDR3 is given with its conserved first and last residue.

V gene: TRBV2; J gene: TRBJ1-5; CDR3 protein: CASSDSRGPQPQHF
V gene: TRBV4-2; J gene: TRBJ2-7; CDR3 protein: CASSQEPGTSGSTTREQYF
V gene: TRBV9; J gene: TRBJ2-1; CDR3 protein: CASSVERGEQFF
V gene: TRBV7-8; J gene: TRBJ1-2; CDR3 protein: CASSPGTPNYGYTF
V gene: TRBV29-1; J gene: TRBJ2-2; CDR3 protein: CSVEDTNTGELFF
V gene: TRBV5-6; J gene: TRBJ1-1; CDR3 protein: CASSLRQGSDWSTEAFF
V gene: TRBV30; J gene: TRBJ2-3; CDR3 protein: CAWQVTDTQYF
V gene: TRBV11-2; J gene: TRBJ1-1; CDR3 protein: CASSLVQGNTEAFF
V gene: TRBV18; J gene: TRBJ1-5; CDR3 protein: CASSPPNQGWGQPQHF
V gene: TRBV28; J gene: TRBJ1-2; CDR3 protein: CASKRGQGAYYGYTF